A single sample is the source of the 13 T cell receptor beta chains below, sequenced in a study of blood T cell repertoires in COVID-19. Only in-frame clones appear in the TCRdb table, and some are missing; sequencing was by immunoSEQ multiplex PCR. The sample carries 250,000 to 300,000 clones, 80% to 90% recorded once. The sequenced sample consisted of PBMCs or T cells enriched from blood (not recorded which). The source of these receptors is a woman aged 45-59 years who had been exposed to COVID-19.

V gene TRBV7-2 combines with J gene TRBJ2-1, with a possible D match to TRBD1 (6 bases). In germline, CDR1 is SGHTA, CDR2 FQGNSA. The CDR3 spans 14 residues. Trimming stripped 5 bases from V and 6 bases from J, with 14 bases between. The CDR3 bases are TGTGCCAGCAGCCGTCCCAGGGACATCAATGAGCAGTTCTTC. Translation: CASSRPRDINEQFF. The entire variable domain, with the rest obtained from reference TRBV7-2 and TRBJ2-1, is as follows: GAGVSQSPSNKVTEKGKDVELRCDPISGHTALYWYRQSLGQGLEFLIYFQGNSAPDKSGLPSDRFSAERTGGSVSTLTIQRTQQEDSAVYLCASSRPRDINEQFFGPGTRLTVL.

The rearrangement uses TRBV19 and TRBJ1-6; D remains unclear. Germline values: CDR1 LNHDA, CDR2 SQIVND (reference sequence). The V gene lost 7 bases and the J gene lost 6 bases, with 19 bases spanning the gap. The CDR3 is 16 amino acids. Here the CDR3 reads CASTPAVATGNSPLHF. The CDR3 DNA follows: TGTGCCAGTACCCCAGCGGTCGCCACCGGTAATTCACCCCTCCACTTT.

This sequence joins TRBV18 and TRBJ1-2; 9 nucleotides align to TRBD1. The CDR3 totals 18 residues. Germline V CDR1 and CDR2: KGHSH, LQKENI. Trimming removed 2 bases from V and 2 bases from J; junction bases left unmatched: 12. This CDR3 is CASSPRVPGQGLNYGYTF. The CDR3 nucleotides read TGTGCCAGCTCACCAAGGGTCCCGGGACAGGGCCTCAACTATGGCTACACCTTC. Based on the CDR3 plus reference TRBV18 and TRBJ1-2, the full variable domain is NAGVMQNPRHLVRRRGQEARLRCSPMKGHSHVYWYRQLPEEGLKFMVYLQKENIIDESGMPKERFSAEFPKEGPSILRIQQVVRGDSAAYFCASSPRVPGQGLNYGYTFGSGTRLTVV.

This clone was counted a few times. The CDR3 loop is CSASYDTITYEQYF. DNA for the CDR3: TGCAGTGCTAGTTATGACACCATAACCTACGAGCAGTACTTC. J is TRBJ2-7 and V is TRBV20-1; D is unresolved. This CDR3 comprises 14 residues. V lost 3 bases and J lost 2, with 14 bases in between. Germline V gives CDR1 DFQATT, CDR2 SNEGSKA (reference sequence).

This sequence joins TRBV24-1 and TRBJ1-5; a weak D match, TRBD1 (6 bases). The CDR3 contains 15 residues. V was shortened by 3 bases and J by 9 bases, with 17 bases between the two germline ends. Germline V gives CDR1 KGHDR, CDR2 SFDVKD. CDR3 DNA sequence: TGTGCCACCAGTGATCCATGGACAGCCCTGGGGCCCCAGCATTTT. Encoded protein: CATSDPWTALGPQHF.

This chain uses TRBV2 with TRBJ1-6; D unresolved. The CDR3 has 14 residues. Deletions cut 4 bases from V and 4 bases from J, with 8 bases between. Looked up from germline, CDR1 is SNHLY and CDR2 is FYNNEI. For the CDR3, the DNA is TGTGCCAGCAGTGTTGAGCCTTATAATTCACCCCTCCACTTT. It encodes CASSVEPYNSPLHF.

The genes are TRBV5-1 and TRBJ2-7; D gene unclear. CDR3 length: 12 residues. The ends were cut back, 0 bases at V and 6 bases at J, with 7 bases in the middle. Germline V lookup: CDR1 SGHRS, CDR2 YFSETQ. The DNA for the CDR3 is TGCGCCAGCAGCTTGGCGGGTACCGAGCAGTACTTC. This translates into CASSLAGTEQYF.

The chain recombines TRBV9 with TRBJ2-3, with 10 bases fitting TRBD2. The junction had 4 bases not matched to a gene; V was cut back by 2 bases and J by 1 base. The V gene's germline CDR1 is SGDLS and CDR2 YYNGEE. This CDR3 comprises 16 residues. The CDR3 sequence is CASSVPSGGGTDTQYF. The CDR3 DNA reads TGTGCCAGCAGCGTCCCTAGCGGGGGAGGCACAGATACGCAGTATTTT.

The V call is TRBV25-1, the J call TRBJ1-6; D gene unclear. This CDR3 is 13 amino acids long. The V gene's germline CDR1 is MGHDK and CDR2 SYGVNS. V was shortened by 5 bases and J by 10 bases, with 12 bases between the two germline ends. CDR3: CASSRTEESPLHF. The CDR3 DNA is TGTGCCAGCAGTCGAACCGAAGAGTCACCCCTCCACTTT.

This clone came up many times. V and J are TRBV3-1 (or the pseudogene TRBV3-2) and TRBJ1-4, with a weak D call TRBD1 (5 bases). This CDR3 has 18 amino acids. Germline-derived CDR1 and CDR2 are LGHDT and YNNKEL (reference sequence). The V gene lost 4 bases and the J gene lost 8 bases, with 26 bases spanning the gap. The CDR3 loop is CASSLKGGRGSDSEKLFF. Here the CDR3 DNA reads TGTGCCAGCAGCCTCAAAGGAGGTCGGGGGTCGGATTCGGAAAAACTGTTTTTT.

V is TRBV11-2 and J is TRBJ2-7; possibly TRBD2 for D (6 bases). The CDR3 is made up of 14 amino acids. Trimming took 4 bases from V and 5 from J, leaving 15 bases between them. Germline-derived CDR1 and CDR2 are SGHAT and FQNNGV. CDR3 DNA sequence: TGTGCCAGCAGCTCTATAGCGGTCGCAAACGAGCAGTACTTC. The encoded protein is CASSSIAVANEQYF.

This rearrangement joins TRBV5-6 to TRBJ1-2; 8 bases match TRBD1. Unmatched junction bases numbered 3, after V lost 5 bases and J lost 3 bases. The CDR3 runs to 13 residues. CDR1 SGHDT and CDR2 YYEEEE come from the germline V gene. CDR3 in amino acids: CASRSTGDYGYTF. CDR3 DNA: TGTGCCAGCAGGTCGACAGGGGACTATGGCTACACCTTC. Filled out from reference TRBV5-6 and TRBJ1-2, the complete variable domain reads DAGVTQSPTHLIKTRGQQVTLRCSPKSGHDTVSWYQQALGQGPQFIFQYYEEEERQRGNFPDRFSGHQFPNYSSELNVNALLLGDSALYLCASRSTGDYGYTFGSGTRLTVV.

V is TRBV7-9 and J is TRBJ2-6, with unresolved D. The CDR3 is 15 amino acids. Germline loops: CDR1 SEHNR, CDR2 FQNEAQ (reference sequence). Trimming removed 4 bases from V and 0 bases from J, with 7 bases in between. This CDR3 is CASSSLGSGANVLTF. DNA of the CDR3: TGTGCCAGCAGCTCCCTCGGCTCTGGGGCCAACGTCCTGACTTTC.